Listed below are T cell receptor beta chains from one sample, sequenced in a study of blood T cells in healthy people across ages. TCRdb reanalysed the 5' RACE reads using MiXCR and keeps one entry per CDR3 protein. The sample lists approximately 770,000 distinct CDR3 sequences, 55% to 70% occurring once. Material: blood. The receptor source for this set is a man aged 25-40 years in good health. CDR3s include the opening cysteine and the closing phenylalanine or tryptophan. D genes are given only for firm matches. Size values are once, few and many counts, or a class for expanded clones, and some rows have none.

abundance,v_gene,j_gene,d_gene,CDR3nt,CDR3aa
.,TRBV3-1,TRBJ2-7,.,TGTGCCAGCAGCCAAAGGCCGGGGGCCCTCGTAAAATACGAGCAGTACTTC,CASSQRPGALVKYEQYF
.,TRBV6-4,TRBJ1-2,.,TGTGCCAGCAGCCTCTGGGGGTCCTATGGCTACACCTTC,CASSLWGSYGYTF
few,TRBV20-1,TRBJ2-7,.,TGCAGTGCCTCCTTAACCCCCCACGAGCAGTACTTC,CSASLTPHEQYF
many,TRBV12-5,TRBJ2-3,TRBD2,TGTGCTAGCTCAGGGACTAGCGGACCTAGCACAGATACGCAGTATTTT,CASSGTSGPSTDTQYF
.,TRBV7-8,TRBJ2-3,TRBD2,TGTGCCAGCAGCTTAGCGGGACTAGCGTCAGATACGCAGTATTTT,CASSLAGLASDTQYF
once,TRBV7-7,TRBJ2-1,.,TGTGCCAGCAGCTCAGACAGGTACAATGGGCAGTTCTTC,CASSSDRYNGQFF
many,TRBV25-1,TRBJ2-3,.,TGTGCCAGCAGAACCCAAGCCATAGAAAGGTATAAAGATACGCAGTATTTT,CASRTQAIERYKDTQYF
.,TRBV28,TRBJ2-7,TRBD2,TGTGCCAGCAGGAGCCCGGGACTAGCGAACTCCTACGAGCAGTACTTC,CASRSPGLANSYEQYF
.,TRBV20-1,TRBJ2-5,.,TGCAGTGCTAGAGTTGGGGGCGGAGAGACCCAGTACTTC,CSARVGGGETQYF
.,TRBV10-3,TRBJ2-1,.,TGTGCCATAGGAGCTGGTCAGGAATACAATGAGCAGTTCTTC,CAIGAGQEYNEQFF
.,TRBV4-2,TRBJ2-1,.,TGTGCCAGCAGCCAAGAGGGCGGTCGGAATGAGCAGTTCTTC,CASSQEGGRNEQFF
.,TRBV19,TRBJ1-6,TRBD1,TGTGTCAGTACTGCGACAGGGGCAAATTCACCCCTCCACTTT,CVSTATGANSPLHF
.,TRBV29-1,TRBJ2-7,.,TGCAGCGTTGATCTGGGAAGGTACGAGCAGTACTTC,CSVDLGRYEQYF
few,TRBV27,TRBJ2-7,.,TGTGCCATCTCACGGGGTATGGGTTACGAGCAGTACTTC,CAISRGMGYEQYF
few,TRBV20-1,TRBJ2-3,.,TGCAGTGCCCCCAAGGGGGGGGCGCTGACAGATACGCAGTATTTT,CSAPKGGALTDTQYF
.,TRBV3-1,TRBJ2-7,TRBD1,TGTGCCAGCAGCCACTACTTGGACAGGGGCTACGAGCAGTACTTC,CASSHYLDRGYEQYF
once,TRBV9,TRBJ2-5,.,TGTGCCAGCAGCTTACAATTCGAGGAGACCCAGTACTTC,CASSLQFEETQYF
.,TRBV18,TRBJ2-7,.,TGTGCCAGCTCACCCTCTCGCGGGAATCCCTACGAGCAGTACTTC,CASSPSRGNPYEQYF
once,TRBV30,TRBJ2-2,.,TGTGCCTGGAGTGTCGGCGGGGAGCTGTTTTTT,CAWSVGGELFF
.,TRBV29-1,TRBJ2-1,.,TGCAGCGCCTTCCGGGGGTCGTTTTACAATGAGCAGTTCTTC,CSAFRGSFYNEQFF
many,TRBV20-1,TRBJ2-7,TRBD1,TGCAGTGCCTCGGGACAGCCATTCTCCTACGAGCAGTACTTC,CSASGQPFSYEQYF
.,TRBV6-2/TRBV6-3,TRBJ1-2,.,TGTGCCGGCAGTCCCCACCTAACAACTAACTATGGCTACACCTTC,CAGSPHLTTNYGYTF
many,TRBV29-1,TRBJ2-5,.,TGCAGCGTTGAAGTAGAGGGGACCCAGTACTTC,CSVEVEGTQYF
.,TRBV20-1,TRBJ2-7,TRBD2,TGCAGTGCTAGTTCTGGACTAGGATTCTCCTACGAGCAGTACTTC,CSASSGLGFSYEQYF
.,TRBV7-2,TRBJ2-2,.,TGTGCCAGCAGCTTATGGGGTACCACCGGGGAGCTGTTTTTT,CASSLWGTTGELFF
few,TRBV4-3,TRBJ2-7,TRBD2,TGCGCCAGCAGCCAACGTCCTAGCGGACACTCCTACGAGCAGTACTTC,CASSQRPSGHSYEQYF
.,TRBV11-1,TRBJ2-1,TRBD2,TGTGCCAGCAGCTTAGAGGCGGCGGGAGGGTTAGGTGAGCAGTTCTTC,CASSLEAAGGLGEQFF
few,TRBV2,TRBJ1-2,.,TGTGCCAGCAGGCACAGGGCGAGCTATGGCTACACCTTC,CASRHRASYGYTF
.,TRBV20-1,TRBJ2-7,TRBD2,TGCAGTGCTACCATAACGAGTCGAGCGGGATACTACGAGCAGTACTTC,CSATITSRAGYYEQYF
.,TRBV9,TRBJ2-5,.,TGTGCCAGCAGCGCAAGGGGGGGCCAAGAGACCCAGTACTTC,CASSARGGQETQYF
many,TRBV21-1,TRBJ2-7,.,TGTGCCAGCAGCAAACCGGTCAGGGAGGCGGCCTACGAGCAGTACTTC,CASSKPVREAAYEQYF
once,TRBV6-5,TRBJ1-4,.,TGTGCCAGCCAGGGCAGCAGTAATGAAAAACTGTTTTTT,CASQGSSNEKLFF
.,TRBV11-1,TRBJ2-3,.,TGTGCCAGCAGCGATCCGGGACGTACCCTGCCGGATACGCAGTATTTT,CASSDPGRTLPDTQYF
few,TRBV5-1,TRBJ2-5,TRBD1,TGCGCCAGCAGCTTGGGGACAGGGTACGAAGAGACCCAGTACTTC,CASSLGTGYEETQYF
few,TRBV7-6,TRBJ2-7,.,TGTGCCAGCAGCTTAGCGGAGACCTCCTACGAGCAGTACTTC,CASSLAETSYEQYF
.,TRBV7-6,TRBJ2-3,.,TGTGCCAGCAGGAGAGGTGGAGCAGGGGAAACAGATACGCAGTATTTT,CASRRGGAGETDTQYF
.,TRBV6-2/TRBV6-3,TRBJ2-3,TRBD2,TGTGCCAGCAGTACCTCATCGACTAGCGGGAGGGCCTTCACAGATACGCAGTATTTT,CASSTSSTSGRAFTDTQYF
.,TRBV7-2,TRBJ2-3,.,TGTGCCAGCAGCTTGGATTATACTAGCACAGATACGCAGTATTTT,CASSLDYTSTDTQYF
.,TRBV12-3/TRBV12-4,TRBJ2-3,TRBD2,TGTGCCAGCAGTTTCACTAGCGGGGGGCAACCAGATACGCAGTATTTT,CASSFTSGGQPDTQYF
.,TRBV6-5,TRBJ1-5,.,TGTGCCAGCAGGGGGTCTTTTAATCAGCCCCAGCATTTT,CASRGSFNQPQHF
once,TRBV20-1,TRBJ2-1,TRBD2,TGCAGTGCTTTTTCAAGGACTAGCGGGAACGAGCAGTTCTTC,CSAFSRTSGNEQFF
.,TRBV29-1,TRBJ2-1,.,TGCAGCGTACCGGGCCAATCCGGGCAACCCTACAATGAGCAGTTCTTC,CSVPGQSGQPYNEQFF
.,TRBV5-1,TRBJ1-5,.,TGCGCCAGCAGTCCGTGGGGAGGGGAAAATCAGCCCCAGCATTTT,CASSPWGGENQPQHF
.,TRBV4-2,TRBJ2-1,.,TGTGCCAGCAGCCCCTTTGGTCATGAGCAGTTCTTC,CASSPFGHEQFF
.,TRBV4-2,TRBJ1-2,.,TGTGCCAGCAGCCAACAAGAGGGGAACGCTTATGGCTACACCTTC,CASSQQEGNAYGYTF
few,TRBV29-1,TRBJ2-1,.,TGCAGCGCCACAGGGCTTGAGCAGTTCTTC,CSATGLEQFF